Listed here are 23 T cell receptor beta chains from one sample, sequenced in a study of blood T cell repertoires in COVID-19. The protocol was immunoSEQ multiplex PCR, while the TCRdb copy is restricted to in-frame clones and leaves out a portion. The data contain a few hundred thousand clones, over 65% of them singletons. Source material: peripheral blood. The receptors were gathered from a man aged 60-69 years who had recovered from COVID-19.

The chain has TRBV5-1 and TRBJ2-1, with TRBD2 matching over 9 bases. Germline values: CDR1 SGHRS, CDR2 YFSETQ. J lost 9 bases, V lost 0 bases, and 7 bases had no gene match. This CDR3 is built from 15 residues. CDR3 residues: CASSLVAGVSGEQFF. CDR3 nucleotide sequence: TGCGCCAGCAGCTTGGTAGCGGGAGTCTCTGGTGAGCAGTTCTTC.

CDR3 sequence reads: CASSPRTFRQGEFTEAFF. The CDR3 DNA reads as TGTGCCAGCAGTCCCCGCACCTTTAGACAGGGGGAGTTCACTGAAGCTTTCTTT. The genes are TRBV27 and TRBJ1-1; 9 bases line up with TRBD1. Looked up from germline, CDR1 is MNHEY and CDR2 is SMNVEV (reference sequence). The V and J ends lost 5 bases and 4 bases, in that order; junction bases with no gene match: 17. The CDR3 has 18 amino acids.

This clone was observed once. CDR3 in DNA: TGTGCCAGCAGTATAGGTGGGACAGGGCGAAATGAGCAGTTCTTC. It translates to CASSIGGTGRNEQFF. J is TRBJ2-1 and V is TRBV6-5, with 9 bases identical to TRBD1. The CDR3 has 15 residues. V lost 5 bases to trimming and J lost 7 bases; unmatched junction nucleotides: 9. Germline V gene lookup returns CDR1 MNHEY and CDR2 SVGAGI.

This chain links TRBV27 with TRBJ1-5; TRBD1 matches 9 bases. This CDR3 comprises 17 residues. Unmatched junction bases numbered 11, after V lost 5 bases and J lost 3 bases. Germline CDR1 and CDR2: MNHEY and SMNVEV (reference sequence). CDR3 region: CASSPGTGPIVNQPQHF. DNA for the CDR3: TGTGCCAGCAGTCCGGGGACAGGGCCTATAGTCAATCAGCCCCAGCATTTT.

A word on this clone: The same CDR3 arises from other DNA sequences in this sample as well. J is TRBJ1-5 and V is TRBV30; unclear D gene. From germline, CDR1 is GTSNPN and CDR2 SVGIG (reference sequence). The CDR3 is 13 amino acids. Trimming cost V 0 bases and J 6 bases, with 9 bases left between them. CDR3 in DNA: TGTGCCTGGAGTGTTGAGGGTGCTCAGCCCCAGCATTTT. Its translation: CAWSVEGAQPQHF.

This CDR3 reads CASSLTSLNTEAFF. CDR3 nucleotides: TGCGCCAGCAGCTTGACCAGTCTGAACACTGAAGCTTTCTTT. The rearrangement uses TRBV5-1 and TRBJ1-1; the D is unclear. V was clipped by 1 base and J by 0 bases, with 7 bases between them. The length of the CDR3 is 14 residues. Per the germline V gene, CDR1 is SGHRS and CDR2 is YFSETQ.

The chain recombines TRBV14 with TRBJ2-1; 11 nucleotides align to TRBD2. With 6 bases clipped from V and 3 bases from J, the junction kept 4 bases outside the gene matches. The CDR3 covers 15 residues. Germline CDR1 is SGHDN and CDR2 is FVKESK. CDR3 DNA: TGTGCCAGCAGTCGACTAGCGGGGATCTACAATGAGCAGTTCTTC. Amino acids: CASSRLAGIYNEQFF.

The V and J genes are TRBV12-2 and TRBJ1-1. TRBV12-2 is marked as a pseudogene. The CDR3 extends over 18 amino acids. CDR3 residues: CASRSGSRSGGLNTEAFF. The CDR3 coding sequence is TGTGCAAGTCGCTCAGGGTCGAGATCGGGGGGGCTGAACACTGAAGCTTTCTTT.

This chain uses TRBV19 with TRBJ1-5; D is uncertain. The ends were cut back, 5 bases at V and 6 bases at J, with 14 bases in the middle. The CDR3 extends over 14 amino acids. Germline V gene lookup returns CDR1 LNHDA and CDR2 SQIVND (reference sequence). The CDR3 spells CASSSHSFAQPQHF. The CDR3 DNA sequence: TGTGCCAGTAGTTCCCACAGTTTCGCTCAGCCCCAGCATTTT.

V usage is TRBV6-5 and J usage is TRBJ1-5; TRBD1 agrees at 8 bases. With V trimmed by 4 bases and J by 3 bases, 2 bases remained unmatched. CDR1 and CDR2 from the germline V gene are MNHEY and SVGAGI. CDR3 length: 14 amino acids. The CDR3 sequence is CASSWDRTNQPQHF. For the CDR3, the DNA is TGTGCCAGCAGTTGGGACAGGACCAATCAGCCCCAGCATTTT.

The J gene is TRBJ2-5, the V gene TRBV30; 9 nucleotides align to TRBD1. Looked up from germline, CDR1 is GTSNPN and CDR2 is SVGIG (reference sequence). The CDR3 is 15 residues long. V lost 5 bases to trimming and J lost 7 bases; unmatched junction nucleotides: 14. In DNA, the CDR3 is TGTGCCTGGGGTTCGGAAACACAGGGACAGGGGACCCAGTACTTC. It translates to CAWGSETQGQGTQYF.

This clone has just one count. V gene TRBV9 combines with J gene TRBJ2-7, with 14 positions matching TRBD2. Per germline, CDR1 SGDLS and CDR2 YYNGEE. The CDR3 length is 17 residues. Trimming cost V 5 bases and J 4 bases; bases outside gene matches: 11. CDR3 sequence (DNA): TGTGCCAGCAGTCGGGGGACCGGGACTAGCGGGAGATACGAGCAGTACTTC. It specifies CASSRGTGTSGRYEQYF.

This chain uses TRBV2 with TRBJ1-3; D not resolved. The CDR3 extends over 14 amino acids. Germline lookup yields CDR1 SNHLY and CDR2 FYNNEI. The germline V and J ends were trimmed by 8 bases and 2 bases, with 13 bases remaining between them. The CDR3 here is CASGTRAAGNTIYF. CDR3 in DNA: TGTGCCAGCGGAACTCGAGCGGCTGGAAACACCATATATTTT.

The CDR3 sequence: CASSISGTGGANYGYTF. CDR3 DNA sequence: TGTGCCAGTAGTATATCCGGGACAGGGGGCGCGAACTATGGCTACACCTTC. V and J are TRBV19 and TRBJ1-2; 12 nucleotides agree with TRBD1. CDR3 length: 17 amino acids. The ends lost 2 bases at V and 2 bases at J; junction bases unmatched: 6. Germline CDR1 and CDR2: LNHDA and SQIVND (reference sequence).

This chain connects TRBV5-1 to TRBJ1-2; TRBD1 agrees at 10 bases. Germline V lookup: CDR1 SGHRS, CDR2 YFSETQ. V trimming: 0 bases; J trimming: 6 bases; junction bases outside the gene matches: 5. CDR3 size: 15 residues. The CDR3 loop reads CASSLAGQGPDGYTF. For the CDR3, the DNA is TGCGCCAGCAGCTTGGCGGGACAGGGGCCCGATGGCTACACCTTC.

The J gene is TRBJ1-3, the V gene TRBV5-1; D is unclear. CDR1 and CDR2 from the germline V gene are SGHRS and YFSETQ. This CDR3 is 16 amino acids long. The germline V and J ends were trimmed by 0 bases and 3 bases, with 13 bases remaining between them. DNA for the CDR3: TGCGCCAGCAGCTTGGTTTTGGCCGGGGATGGAAACACCATATATTTT. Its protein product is CASSLVLAGDGNTIYF.

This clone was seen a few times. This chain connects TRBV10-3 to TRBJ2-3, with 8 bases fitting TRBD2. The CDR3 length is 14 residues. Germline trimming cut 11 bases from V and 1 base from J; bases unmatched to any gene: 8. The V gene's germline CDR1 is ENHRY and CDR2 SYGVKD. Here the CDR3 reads CAYKPAGGTDTQYF. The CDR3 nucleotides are TGTGCCTACAAGCCAGCGGGAGGCACAGATACGCAGTATTTT.

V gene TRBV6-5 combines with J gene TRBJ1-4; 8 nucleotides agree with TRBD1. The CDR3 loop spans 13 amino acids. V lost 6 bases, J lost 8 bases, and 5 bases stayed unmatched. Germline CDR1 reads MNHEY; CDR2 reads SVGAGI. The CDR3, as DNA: TGTGCCAGCAGAGGGACAGGTTTCGAAAAACTGTTTTTT. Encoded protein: CASRGTGFEKLFF.

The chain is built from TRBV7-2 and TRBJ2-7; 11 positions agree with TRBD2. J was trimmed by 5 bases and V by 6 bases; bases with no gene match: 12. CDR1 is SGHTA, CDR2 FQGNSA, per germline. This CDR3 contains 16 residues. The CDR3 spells CASRRSGSGGAHEQYF. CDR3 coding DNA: TGTGCCAGCAGAAGGTCGGGTAGCGGGGGGGCCCACGAGCAGTACTTC.

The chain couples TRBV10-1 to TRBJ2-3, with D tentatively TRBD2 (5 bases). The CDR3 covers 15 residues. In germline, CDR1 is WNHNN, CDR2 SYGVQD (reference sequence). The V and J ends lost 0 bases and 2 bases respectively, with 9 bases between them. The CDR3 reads CASSESRGYTDTQYF. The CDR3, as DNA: TGCGCCAGCAGTGAGTCACGGGGATACACAGATACGCAGTATTTT.

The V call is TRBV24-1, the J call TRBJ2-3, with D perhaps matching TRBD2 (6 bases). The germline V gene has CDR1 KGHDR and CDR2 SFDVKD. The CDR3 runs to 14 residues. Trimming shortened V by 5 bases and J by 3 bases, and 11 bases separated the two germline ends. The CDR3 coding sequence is TGTGCCACCAGTGGACTAGTGTTAACAGATACGCAGTATTTT. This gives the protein CATSGLVLTDTQYF.

DNA of the CDR3: TGTGCCAGCAGCCCACGGACTAGCGGGAAATTCGGGCAGTACTTC. Translating gives CASSPRTSGKFGQYF. The chain links TRBV5-6 to TRBJ2-7, with 12 bases identical to TRBD2. This CDR3 has 15 amino acids. CDR1 is SGHDT, CDR2 YYEEEE, per germline. V shed 4 bases and J 9 bases; nucleotides not matched to a gene: 11.

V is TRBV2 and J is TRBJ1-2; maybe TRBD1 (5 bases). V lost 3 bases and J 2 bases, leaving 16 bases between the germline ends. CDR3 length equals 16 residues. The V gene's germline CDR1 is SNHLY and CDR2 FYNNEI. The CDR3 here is CASSESRVPLNYGYTF. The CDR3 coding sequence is TGTGCCAGCAGTGAGAGCAGGGTCCCCCTAAACTATGGCTACACCTTC.